This T cell receptor beta chain derives from a study of naive and memory T cell subsets. General observations from the study: Diversity fell and Gini index rose from naive through CM, EM, EMRA. Possibly reflecting memory cells re-expressing CD45RA, a few larger clonotypes occurred in naive repertoires, especially CD8. In naive cells, over 95% of TCR sequences were seen only once.

J gave up 6 bases and V 0 bases, and 3 bases lay outside the gene matches. Looked up from germline, CDR1 is DFQATT and CDR2 is SNEGSKA (reference sequence). The CDR3 spans 14 residues. CMV status came from CD4+ T cell IFNgamma after overnight CMV lysate stimulation of fresh PBMCs. An equimolar mix of two oligonucleotides served as the beta constant-region primer for TRBC1 and TRBC2. Ligated cDNA was amplified by four rounds of PCR with nested alpha and beta constant-region primers and SP2. Each CDR3 protein gets one entry after TCRdb re-called the UMI-ligation and nested PCR reads with MiXCR. This sample has roughly 100,000 distinct CDR3 sequences, with roughly 15% found just once. In regard to this clonotype: What it binds is unknown.

The sequence was obtained from a human donor in good health. The specimen sequenced was naive CD8+ T cells from blood. This chain uses TRBV20-1 with TRBJ1-1; 11 bases are a match to TRBD1. In DNA form, the CDR3 reads TGCAGTGCTAGAGATGGACAGGGGGCGGCTGAAGCTTTCTTT. Protein product: CSARDGQGAAEAFF.